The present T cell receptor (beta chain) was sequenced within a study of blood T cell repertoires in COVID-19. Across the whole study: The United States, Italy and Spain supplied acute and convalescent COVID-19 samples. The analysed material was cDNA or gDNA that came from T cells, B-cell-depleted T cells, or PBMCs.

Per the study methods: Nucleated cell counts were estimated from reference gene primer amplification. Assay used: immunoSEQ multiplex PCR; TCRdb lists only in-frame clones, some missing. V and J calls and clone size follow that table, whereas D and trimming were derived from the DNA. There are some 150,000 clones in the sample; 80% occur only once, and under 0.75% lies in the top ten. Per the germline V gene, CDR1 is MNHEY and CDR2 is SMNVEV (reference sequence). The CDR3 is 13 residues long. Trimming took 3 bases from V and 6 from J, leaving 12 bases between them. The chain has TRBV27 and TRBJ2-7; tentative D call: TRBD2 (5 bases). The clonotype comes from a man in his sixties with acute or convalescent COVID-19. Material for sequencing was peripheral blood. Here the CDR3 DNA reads TGTGCCAGCAGTTTCCCCGCTGGAGGCGAGCAGTACTTC. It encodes CASSFPAGGEQYF.